Listed below are T cell receptor beta chains from one sample, sequenced in a study of Ad26.COV2.S vaccination and SARS-CoV-2 variants. Repertoires were generated with immunoSEQ multiplex PCR, while TCRdb's copy carries only in-frame clones and drops some. The sample contains about 350,000 clones, around 88% of which appear only once. This specimen was peripheral blood, taken in a trial of Ad26.COV2.S vaccine versus placebo. These receptors originate from a person aged 18-60 years who received the Ad26.COV2.S COVID-19 vaccine or a placebo. The CDR3 runs from the conserved cysteine through the conserved F or W. The D gene is left open where the match is weak. Size is omitted from some rows. Given values are once, few, many or a class for expanded clones.

abundance: -
v_gene: TRBV6-2/TRBV6-3
d_gene: TRBD2
j_gene: TRBJ2-1
CDR3aa: CASSPYSRLAEDYNEQFF
CDR3nt: TGTGCCAGCAGCCCGTACTCTCGTCTAGCGGAAGACTACAATGAGCAGTTCTTC

abundance: -
v_gene: TRBV3-1/TRBV3-2
d_gene: -
j_gene: TRBJ1-1
CDR3aa: CASSHNRNTEAFF
CDR3nt: TGTGCCAGCAGCCACAACAGGAACACTGAAGCTTTCTTT

abundance: -
v_gene: TRBV9
d_gene: -
j_gene: TRBJ2-1
CDR3aa: CASSARTYNEQFF
CDR3nt: TGTGCCAGCAGCGCAAGGACGTACAATGAGCAGTTCTTC

abundance: -
v_gene: TRBV6-5
d_gene: -
j_gene: TRBJ1-6
CDR3aa: CASSYEGGNSPLHF
CDR3nt: TGTGCCAGCAGTTACGAGGGGGGCAATTCACCCCTCCACTTT

abundance: -
v_gene: TRBV7-9
d_gene: -
j_gene: TRBJ1-6
CDR3aa: CASSFTVDVSPLHF
CDR3nt: TGTGCCAGCAGCTTTACCGTGGATGTTTCACCCCTCCACTTT

abundance: -
v_gene: TRBV18
d_gene: -
j_gene: TRBJ2-3
CDR3aa: CASSPRGEADTQYF
CDR3nt: TGTGCCAGCTCACCGAGAGGGGAGGCAGATACGCAGTATTTT

abundance: many
v_gene: TRBV4-1
d_gene: -
j_gene: TRBJ2-5
CDR3aa: CASSQKGRGETQYF
CDR3nt: TGCGCCAGCAGCCAGAAGGGGCGCGGGGAGACCCAGTACTTC

abundance: -
v_gene: TRBV18
d_gene: -
j_gene: TRBJ2-3
CDR3aa: CASSRDTTDTQYF
CDR3nt: TGTGCCAGCTCAAGGGACACCACAGATACGCAGTATTTT

abundance: -
v_gene: TRBV5-1
d_gene: TRBD2
j_gene: TRBJ2-1
CDR3aa: CASSFIGGVSYNEQFF
CDR3nt: TGCGCCAGCAGCTTTATTGGGGGGGTCTCCTACAATGAGCAGTTCTTC

abundance: -
v_gene: TRBV7-2
d_gene: -
j_gene: TRBJ2-7
CDR3aa: CASSFSPVGTYEQYF
CDR3nt: TGTGCCAGCAGCTTCTCTCCGGTGGGGACCTACGAGCAGTACTTC

abundance: -
v_gene: TRBV13
d_gene: TRBD1
j_gene: TRBJ2-7
CDR3aa: CASSATRGQGLSYEQYF
CDR3nt: TGTGCCAGCAGCGCGACCAGGGGACAGGGCCTCTCCTACGAGCAGTACTTC

abundance: -
v_gene: TRBV7-6
d_gene: -
j_gene: TRBJ1-4
CDR3aa: CASSLVRGEKLFF
CDR3nt: TGTGCCAGCAGCTTAGTAAGAGGTGAAAAACTGTTTTTT

abundance: -
v_gene: TRBV19
d_gene: -
j_gene: TRBJ1-2
CDR3aa: CASSINSAWGYTF
CDR3nt: TGTGCCAGTAGTATTAACAGCGCCTGGGGCTACACCTTC

abundance: -
v_gene: TRBV19
d_gene: -
j_gene: TRBJ2-1
CDR3aa: CASSLGGNEQFF
CDR3nt: TGTGCCAGTAGTCTCGGGGGCAATGAGCAGTTCTTC

abundance: -
v_gene: TRBV5-1
d_gene: -
j_gene: TRBJ2-7
CDR3aa: CASSSTAGQAFGEQYF
CDR3nt: TGCGCCAGCAGCTCGACCGCGGGGCAGGCGTTCGGCGAGCAGTACTTC

abundance: -
v_gene: TRBV11-2
d_gene: -
j_gene: TRBJ2-5
CDR3aa: CASSFGGPETQYF
CDR3nt: TGTGCCAGCAGCTTTGGAGGGCCAGAGACCCAGTACTTC

abundance: few
v_gene: TRBV9
d_gene: -
j_gene: TRBJ2-2
CDR3aa: CASKANTGELFF
CDR3nt: TGTGCCAGCAAAGCGAACACCGGGGAGCTGTTTTTT

abundance: -
v_gene: TRBV21-1
d_gene: -
j_gene: TRBJ1-1
CDR3aa: CASSKTGGNTEAFF
CDR3nt: TGTGCCAGCAGCAAAACTGGAGGGAACACTGAAGCTTTCTTT

abundance: -
v_gene: TRBV7-2
d_gene: -
j_gene: TRBJ1-4
CDR3aa: CASSPSWFNEKLFF
CDR3nt: TGTGCCAGCAGCCCCTCCTGGTTTAATGAAAAACTGTTTTTT

abundance: -
v_gene: TRBV4-1
d_gene: -
j_gene: TRBJ2-1
CDR3aa: CASSQVPFRGRNEQFF
CDR3nt: TGCGCCAGCAGCCAAGTCCCCTTCCGGGGGCGCAATGAGCAGTTCTTC

abundance: -
v_gene: TRBV6-5
d_gene: TRBD1
j_gene: TRBJ1-1
CDR3aa: CASRDDRGRFEAFF
CDR3nt: TGTGCCAGCAGAGATGACAGGGGGAGGTTTGAAGCTTTCTTT

abundance: -
v_gene: TRBV3-1/TRBV3-2
d_gene: -
j_gene: TRBJ1-3
CDR3aa: CASSPRESGNTIYF
CDR3nt: TGTGCCAGCAGCCCCAGGGAGTCTGGAAACACCATATATTTT

abundance: -
v_gene: TRBV5-6
d_gene: -
j_gene: TRBJ2-5
CDR3aa: CASSLSSSREETQYF
CDR3nt: TGTGCCAGCAGCTTGTCGTCGAGCAGGGAGGAGACCCAGTACTTC

abundance: -
v_gene: TRBV6-4
d_gene: -
j_gene: TRBJ2-3
CDR3aa: CASSDTFTDTQYF
CDR3nt: TGTGCCAGCAGTGACACATTCACAGATACGCAGTATTTT

abundance: few
v_gene: TRBV3-1/TRBV3-2
d_gene: TRBD1
j_gene: TRBJ1-2
CDR3aa: CASSPSGQGNYGYTF
CDR3nt: TGTGCCAGCAGCCCAAGCGGACAGGGGAACTATGGCTACACCTTC

abundance: -
v_gene: TRBV12-3/TRBV12-4
d_gene: -
j_gene: TRBJ1-4
CDR3aa: CASSWAGEKLFF
CDR3nt: TGTGCCAGCAGTTGGGCAGGAGAAAAACTGTTTTTT

abundance: -
v_gene: TRBV19
d_gene: -
j_gene: TRBJ1-2
CDR3aa: CASSIIRNTVTKYGYTF
CDR3nt: TGTGCCAGTAGTATAATTAGGAACACCGTTACGAAATATGGCTACACCTTC

abundance: -
v_gene: TRBV6-2/TRBV6-3
d_gene: -
j_gene: TRBJ2-7
CDR3aa: CASSYSNIGQPSSYEQYF
CDR3nt: TGTGCCAGCAGTTACTCGAATATAGGACAGCCTAGCTCCTACGAGCAGTACTTC

abundance: -
v_gene: TRBV24-1
d_gene: TRBD1
j_gene: TRBJ1-4
CDR3aa: CATSDPSQGANEKLFF
CDR3nt: TGTGCCACCAGTGATCCCTCCCAGGGGGCTAATGAAAAACTGTTTTTT

abundance: -
v_gene: TRBV23-1
d_gene: TRBD2
j_gene: TRBJ2-5
CDR3aa: CASSQSELRELVQETQYF
CDR3nt: TGCGCCAGCAGTCAGAGCGAGTTGCGGGAGTTGGTACAAGAGACCCAGTACTTC

abundance: -
v_gene: TRBV4-1
d_gene: -
j_gene: TRBJ1-2
CDR3aa: CASRKGDDPNYGYTF
CDR3nt: TGCGCCAGCAGGAAAGGAGATGACCCGAACTATGGCTACACCTTC

abundance: -
v_gene: TRBV7-9
d_gene: TRBD2
j_gene: TRBJ2-2
CDR3aa: CASSFPLREANTGELFF
CDR3nt: TGTGCCAGCAGCTTTCCCCTGCGGGAGGCCAACACCGGGGAGCTGTTTTTT

abundance: -
v_gene: TRBV14
d_gene: TRBD1
j_gene: TRBJ2-7
CDR3aa: CASSRSGTGLYEQYF
CDR3nt: TGTGCCAGCAGCCGATCCGGGACAGGGCTCTACGAGCAGTACTTC